One sample yielded the 27 T cell receptor beta chains listed below, sequenced in a study of regulatory T cells in long-lasting Graves disease. For TCR beta, libraries came from iRepertoire HTBI primers and Arm-PCR of CDR3 regions. TCRdb independently ran MiXCR on the multiplex PCR reads; one entry per CDR3 protein. The data show under 800,000 distinct CDR3 sequences, around 17% seen once. Time point specified: newly diagnosed GD, antithyroid drugs for less than 3 months. PBMC-extracted RNA yielded the TCR library. These data are also associated with another study on T cells in Graves' hyperthyroidism and ophthalmopathy.

This sample comprised peripheral blood mononuclear cells (PBMCs), obtained at new diagnosis, from a patient treated with antithyroid drugs. The source is a woman in her twenties or thirties with Graves disease.

There are many counts of this clonotype. The chain links TRBV2 to TRBJ1-3; maybe TRBD1 (5 bases). CDR1 SNHLY and CDR2 FYNNEI come from the germline V gene. This CDR3 spans 18 amino acids. Trimming shortened V by 3 bases and J by 7 bases, and 25 bases separated the two germline ends. The CDR3 bases are TGTGCCAGCAGTGATCTTGAGGGGCCAAGTTTAAGAGGCAACACCATATATTTT. It is translated as CASSDLEGPSLRGNTIYF.

There are a few counts of this clonotype. The chain links TRBV12-3 or TRBV12-4 to TRBJ1-2, with D perhaps matching TRBD1 (5 bases). V gave up 5 bases and J gave up 5 bases, with 18 bases separating them. CDR3 length: 15 residues. The CDR3 loop reads CASSPTLAGLYGYTF. The CDR3 region has the DNA TGTGCCAGCAGTCCCACCTTAGCGGGACTTTATGGCTACACCTTC.

This clonotype was counted between two and nine times. The J gene is TRBJ2-1, the V gene TRBV27; D may correspond to TRBD1 or TRBD2 (5 bases each). V lost 6 bases to trimming and J lost 8 bases, with 20 bases between them. The CDR3 is made up of 15 amino acids. Germline-derived CDR1 and CDR2 are MNHEY and SMNVEV (reference sequence). The CDR3 reads CASSRTFEGWDEQFF. The DNA for the CDR3 is TGTGCCAGCAGCCGAACTTTTGAGGGGTGGGATGAGCAGTTCTTC.

At least ten counts were recorded for this clonotype. V and J are TRBV6-5 and TRBJ1-4, with 7 positions matching TRBD1. CDR1 and CDR2 (germline): MNHEY, SVGAGI. Trimming removed 4 bases from V and 0 bases from J; junction bases left unmatched: 8. The CDR3 covers 17 residues. The CDR3 protein is CASSWRGPDATNEKLFF. The CDR3 bases are TGTGCCAGCAGTTGGAGGGGGCCTGACGCAACTAATGAAAAACTGTTTTTT.

This clonotype has a count of ten or more. The chain couples TRBV6-1 to TRBJ1-5; no definite D call. The germline gives CDR1 MNHNS, CDR2 SASEGT. The V end was cut by 3 bases, the J end by 2 bases, with 8 bases between. The CDR3 is 14 residues long. The CDR3, as DNA: TGTGCCAGCAGTGAGGGTTTCCGCAATCAGCCCCAGCATTTT. As protein: CASSEGFRNQPQHF.

This clonotype showed up just a few times. This chain connects TRBV24-1 to TRBJ1-2; D possibly corresponds to TRBD1 (5 bases). Germline loops: CDR1 KGHDR, CDR2 SFDVKD. The CDR3 covers 12 residues. Trimming took off 10 bases at V and 5 bases at J, with 13 bases between the two ends. The CDR3 reads CATRGEQYGYTF. The DNA of the CDR3 is TGTGCCACTAGAGGGGAGCAATATGGCTACACCTTC.

At least ten counts were recorded for this clonotype. The chain combines TRBV28 with TRBJ2-7, with 9 bases aligning to TRBD1. This CDR3 has 16 residues. V was clipped by 4 bases and J by 4 bases; unmatched bases: 11. Germline-derived CDR1 and CDR2 are MDHEN and SYDVKM. The CDR3 DNA sequence: TGTGCCAGCAGTTCGTCTACAGGGGGCAGGAGGTACGAGCAGTACTTC. Translated: CASSSSTGGRRYEQYF.

This clonotype has a handful of counts. V gene TRBV20-1 combines with J gene TRBJ2-1, with no clear D. With 3 bases removed from V and 5 bases from J, the gap between germline ends came to 8 bases. From germline, CDR1 is DFQATT and CDR2 SNEGSKA (reference sequence). This CDR3 has 12 residues. The CDR3 here is CSASYANNEQFF. CDR3 nucleotides: TGCAGTGCTAGTTATGCTAACAATGAGCAGTTCTTC.

The chain carries TRBV20-1 and TRBJ2-3; 15 positions match TRBD2. CDR1 and CDR2 from the germline V gene are DFQATT and SNEGSKA (reference sequence). This CDR3 is 18 amino acids long. Trimming took 4 bases from V and 3 from J; bases not matched to a gene: 11. The CDR3: CSAKVGLAGGAGTDTQYF. The CDR3 DNA sequence: TGCAGTGCTAAGGTCGGACTAGCGGGGGGGGCGGGGACAGATACGCAGTATTTT.

This clonotype was observed once. The chain couples TRBV18 to TRBJ2-7, with 8 bases lining up with TRBD2. Germline CDR1 and CDR2: KGHSH and LQKENI. The CDR3 contains 17 residues. Germline trimming cut 0 bases from V and 4 bases from J; bases unmatched to any gene: 11. CDR3 DNA sequence: TGTGCCAGCTCACCACCAAATTCCGGGAGGGCCGGTTACGAGCAGTACTTC. Residues: CASSPPNSGRAGYEQYF. Complete variable domain (other parts from reference TRBV18 and TRBJ2-7): NAGVMQNPRHLVRRRGQEARLRCSPMKGHSHVYWYRQLPEEGLKFMVYLQKENIIDESGMPKERFSAEFPKEGPSILRIQQVVRGDSAAYFCASSPPNSGRAGYEQYFGPGTRLTVT.

The V and J genes are TRBV7-3 and TRBJ2-2; 10 nucleotides line up with TRBD2. Germline loops: CDR1 SGHTA, CDR2 FQGTGA. CDR3 length: 15 amino acids. The ends lost 5 bases at V and 4 bases at J; junction bases unmatched: 4. CDR3 amino acids: CASSPGLAATGELFF. The CDR3 nucleotides are TGTGCCAGCAGCCCCGGACTAGCGGCCACCGGGGAGCTGTTTTTT.

This clonotype was recorded at least ten times. The V and J genes are TRBV2 and TRBJ2-7; no definite D call. CDR3 length: 14 residues. Between the trimmed V and J ends, which lost 1 base and 1 base, there was a span of 8 bases. Germline CDR1 is SNHLY and CDR2 is FYNNEI. The CDR3 region has the DNA TGTGCCAGCAGTGAAGGGGTTCTTTCCTACGAGCAGTACTTC. It specifies CASSEGVLSYEQYF.

This clonotype occurred a few times. The chain joins TRBV7-2 to TRBJ2-1, with unresolved D. This CDR3 contains 14 residues. Deletions cut 1 base from V and 3 bases from J, with 7 bases between. The V gene's germline CDR1 is SGHTA and CDR2 FQGNSA. CDR3 amino acids: CASSLGRNYNEQFF. Here the CDR3 DNA reads TGTGCCAGCAGCTTAGGCCGGAACTACAATGAGCAGTTCTTC.

This clonotype was found a few times. V is TRBV12-3 or TRBV12-4 and J is TRBJ2-3; D may be TRBD1 or TRBD2 (5 bases each). Trimming left V 3 bases short and J 2 bases short, with 21 bases between. This CDR3 is 18 amino acids long. The CDR3 spells CASSLGPRTNKYTDTQYF. The CDR3 nucleotides are TGTGCCAGCAGTTTGGGACCTAGGACAAACAAATACACAGATACGCAGTATTTT.

This clonotype was detected many times. The chain joins TRBV6-2 or TRBV6-3 to TRBJ2-3; D gene unclear. This CDR3 comprises 15 residues. The ends were cut back, 0 bases at V and 1 base at J, with 8 bases in the middle. From germline, CDR1 is MNHEY and CDR2 SVGEGT. Here the CDR3 reads CASSYSIPGTDTQYF. The CDR3 region has the DNA TGTGCCAGCAGTTACTCCATCCCCGGCACAGATACGCAGTATTTT.

This clonotype was recorded many times. The chain uses TRBV20-1 and TRBJ2-3; 9 nucleotides agree with TRBD1. The CDR3 is 15 amino acids. Germline assignment: CDR1 DFQATT and CDR2 SNEGSKA (reference sequence). Trimming took 5 bases from V and 2 from J; bases not matched to a gene: 8. The CDR3 sequence: CSASLTGGLTDTQYF. In nucleotides, the CDR3 is TGCAGTGCTTCACTTACAGGGGGCCTCACAGATACGCAGTATTTT.

Ten or more counts support this clonotype. The gene calls are TRBV6-5 and TRBJ2-3, with TRBD2 as a possible D gene (6 bases). CDR3 length: 15 amino acids. The V end lost 2 bases, the J end lost 0 bases, and 9 bases lay between the germline ends. CDR1 MNHEY and CDR2 SVGAGI come from the germline V gene. The CDR3 nucleotides are TGTGCCAGCAGTTACGTCGCGGGGAGCACAGATACGCAGTATTTT. Its translation: CASSYVAGSTDTQYF.

In DNA, the CDR3 is TGTGCCAGCAGAGGACAGGGAGGGAACTATGGCTACACCTTC. Protein sequence: CASRGQGGNYGYTF. This chain uses TRBV28 with TRBJ1-2; the match to TRBD1 covers 8 bases. The CDR3 covers 14 residues. The germline V gene has CDR1 MDHEN and CDR2 SYDVKM. J was trimmed by 2 bases and V by 6 bases; bases with no gene match: 5.

The chain has TRBV9 and TRBJ2-3; maybe TRBD1 (6 bases). This CDR3 has 14 residues. Trimming cost V 3 bases and J 3 bases, with 11 bases left between them. Germline V gene data show CDR1 as SGDLS and CDR2 as YYNGEE. The CDR3 sequence: CASSGRTGTDTQYF. CDR3 in DNA: TGTGCCAGCAGCGGGCGTACAGGGACAGATACGCAGTATTTT.

With regard to this clonotype: This clone may be a read error of a much larger clone one base away. This rearrangement joins TRBV6-1 to TRBJ1-4; D may be TRBD1 (6 bases). Germline lookup yields CDR1 MNHNS and CDR2 SASEGT. CDR3 length: 13 amino acids. Trimming left V 3 bases short and J 10 bases short, with 12 bases between. The CDR3 DNA reads TGTGCCAGCAGTGAGGGGGCGCATGGAAAACTGTTTTTT. Amino acids: CASSEGAHGKLFF.

Ten or more counts support this clonotype. The V and J genes are TRBV6-1 and TRBJ2-1; TRBD2 agrees at 7 bases. The trim removed 1 base at V and 4 bases at J, leaving 7 bases unmatched. The germline V gene encodes CDR1 MNHNS and CDR2 SASEGT. CDR3 length equals 16 residues. In DNA form, the CDR3 reads TGTGCCAGCAGTGAAGTTGCTAGCGGCAATTACAATGAGCAGTTCTTC. Protein product: CASSEVASGNYNEQFF.

This clonotype was counted only a few times. The V gene is TRBV5-5, the J gene TRBJ2-3; D gene ambiguous. This CDR3 spans 12 amino acids. Germline V lookup: CDR1 SGHKS, CDR2 YYEKEE (reference sequence). V was cut by 3 bases and J by 6 bases, with 8 bases left in between. The CDR3 region has the DNA TGTGCCAGCAGCTCTCGGATGGATACGCAGTATTTT. Its translation is CASSSRMDTQYF.

A note on this clonotype: A clone one base away is much larger, so this may be a read error. This chain links TRBV28 with TRBJ1-5, with D maybe TRBD1 (6 bases). In germline, CDR1 is MDHEN, CDR2 SYDVKM. This CDR3 contains 18 residues. The V end lost 3 bases, the J end lost 2 bases, and 20 bases lay between the germline ends. CDR3 in DNA: TGTGCCAGCAGTTTGGGAATAAGACAGGCTCAGGGCAATCAGCCCCAGCATTTT. Translation gives CASSLGIRQAQGNQPQHF.

The chain uses TRBV6-2 or TRBV6-3 and TRBJ2-1; D is unresolved. The V and J ends lost 6 bases and 4 bases respectively, with 7 bases between them. Germline V gene lookup returns CDR1 MNHEY and CDR2 SVGEGT. CDR3 length equals 12 residues. CDR3 sequence reads: CASSGAYNEQFF. The CDR3, as DNA: TGTGCCAGCAGCGGCGCTTACAATGAGCAGTTCTTC.

For this clonotype: Likely a read error: the CDR3 ends without its conserved phenylalanine or tryptophan. The limits of the CDR3 on the DNA are not certain, so only TCRdb's listed CDR3 is given. This chain connects TRBV30 to TRBJ2-1; TRBD1, the table's D call, was not compared with the DNA. The CDR3 extends over 13 residues, inclusive of both ends. CDR1 GTSNPN and CDR2 SVGIG come from the germline V gene (reference sequence). The CDR3 is CAWRRTGTSLKFL.

This clonotype was seen only a few times. This chain uses TRBV20-1 with TRBJ2-7, with D maybe TRBD1 (6 bases). CDR3 length: 12 residues. Germline CDR1 DFQATT, CDR2 SNEGSKA (reference sequence). Trimming pared 8 bases from V and 6 bases from J, leaving 17 bases between. The CDR3 sequence: CSRTGSAGEQYF. The CDR3 coding sequence is TGCAGTAGAACAGGGTCCGCGGGCGAGCAGTACTTC.

Ten or more counts support this clonotype. The CDR3 sequence is CASSQDHRAQETQYF. In DNA, the CDR3 is TGTGCCAGCAGCCAAGACCACAGGGCACAAGAGACCCAGTACTTC. V gene TRBV3-1 combines with J gene TRBJ2-5, with D possibly being TRBD1 (6 bases). CDR1 and CDR2 (germline): LGHDT, YNNKEL (reference sequence). The CDR3 length is 15 residues. Between the trimmed V and J ends, which lost 0 bases and 2 bases, there was a span of 10 bases.